This T cell receptor (beta chain) was identified during a study of Ad26.COV2.S vaccination and SARS-CoV-2 variants. Noted treatment: approximately 18 received Ad26.COV2.S at low or high dose, single or two shots; about 5 received placebo; per-sample allocation not given. The study sampled participants on day 63 after the first vaccine or placebo injection. It was Wuhan-strain SARS-CoV-2 spike that the Ad26 vaccine vector expressed. Produced via immunoSEQ multiplex PCR; TCRdb's table is partial and in-frame only. Of 400,000 or so clones in the sample, around 85% were seen once. The V segment lost 5 bases and the J segment 7 bases; nucleotides outside the gene matches: 4. The CDR3 runs to 15 residues. In germline, CDR1 is MNHNY, CDR2 SVGAGI (reference sequence).

This TCR was sampled from a person aged 18-60 years who received the Ad26.COV2.S COVID-19 vaccine or a placebo. The sequencing used peripheral blood, collected in a trial of Ad26.COV2.S vaccine versus placebo. The chain carries TRBV6-6 and TRBJ1-6; 11 bases agree with TRBD1. The CDR3, as DNA: TGTGCCAGCAGTACGGACAGGGGGCTGAATTCACCCCTCCACTTT. It encodes CASSTDRGLNSPLHF.